This T cell receptor (beta chain) stems from a study of blood T cell repertoires in COVID-19. At the level of the study: Samples taken during acute and convalescent COVID-19 were collected in the United States, Italy and Spain. T cells, B-cell-depleted T cells, or PBMCs provided the cDNA or gDNA that served as material.

V shed 8 bases and J 5 bases; nucleotides not matched to a gene: 7. Germline loops: CDR1 SNHLY, CDR2 FYNNEI. CDR3 size: 13 residues. In the original analysis: Reference gene primer amplification gave nucleated cell count estimates. The protocol was immunoSEQ multiplex PCR, while the TCRdb copy is restricted to in-frame clones and leaves out a portion. V and J calls and clone size are given by that table; D and trimming were obtained from the DNA. Among about 98,000 clones listed, approximately 79% were seen once. This clonotype originated in a man between 65 and 85 years old with active or convalescent COVID-19. The material sequenced was peripheral blood. The V and J genes are TRBV2 and TRBJ2-3; 7 bases agree with TRBD1. The CDR3 DNA reads as TGTGCCAGCGACAGGGTAGGGGTAGATACGCAGTATTTT. Protein sequence: CASDRVGVDTQYF.